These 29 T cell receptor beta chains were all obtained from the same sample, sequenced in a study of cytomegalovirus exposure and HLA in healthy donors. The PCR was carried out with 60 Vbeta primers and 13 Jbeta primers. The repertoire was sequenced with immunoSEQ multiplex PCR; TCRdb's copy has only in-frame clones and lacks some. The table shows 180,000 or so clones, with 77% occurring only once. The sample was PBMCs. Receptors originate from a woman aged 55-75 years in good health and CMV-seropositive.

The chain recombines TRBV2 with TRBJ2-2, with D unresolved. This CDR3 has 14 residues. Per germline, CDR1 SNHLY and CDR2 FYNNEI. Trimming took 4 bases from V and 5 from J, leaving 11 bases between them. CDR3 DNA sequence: TGTGCCAGCAGTGCCGAGTATTCGACCGGGGAGCTGTTTTTT. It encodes CASSAEYSTGELFF.

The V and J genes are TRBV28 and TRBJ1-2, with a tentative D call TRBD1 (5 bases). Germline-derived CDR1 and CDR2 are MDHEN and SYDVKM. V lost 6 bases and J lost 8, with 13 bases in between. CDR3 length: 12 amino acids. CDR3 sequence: CASRDAGRGYTF. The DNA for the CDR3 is TGTGCCAGCAGGGACGCGGGGCGGGGCTACACCTTC.

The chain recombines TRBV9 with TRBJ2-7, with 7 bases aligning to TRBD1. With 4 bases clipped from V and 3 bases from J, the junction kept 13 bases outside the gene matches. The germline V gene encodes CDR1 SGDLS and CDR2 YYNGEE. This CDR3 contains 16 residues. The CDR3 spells CASSSQPGTDFYEQYF. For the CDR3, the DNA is TGTGCCAGCAGCTCTCAACCCGGGACAGACTTCTACGAGCAGTACTTC.

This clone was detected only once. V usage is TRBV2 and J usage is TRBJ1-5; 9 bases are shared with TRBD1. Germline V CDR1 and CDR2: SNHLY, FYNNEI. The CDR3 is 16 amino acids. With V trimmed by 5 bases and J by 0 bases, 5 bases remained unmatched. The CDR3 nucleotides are TGTGCCAGCAGTCCCAGGACAGGGGATAGCAATCAGCCCCAGCATTTT. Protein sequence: CASSPRTGDSNQPQHF.

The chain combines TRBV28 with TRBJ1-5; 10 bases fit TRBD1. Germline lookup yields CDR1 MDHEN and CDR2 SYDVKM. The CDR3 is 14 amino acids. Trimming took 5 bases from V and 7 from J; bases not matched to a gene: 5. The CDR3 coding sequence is TGTGCCAGCAGTCACGGACAGGGGGACCAGCCCCAGCATTTT. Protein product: CASSHGQGDQPQHF. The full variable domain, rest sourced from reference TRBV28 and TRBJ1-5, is DVKVTQSSRYLVKRTGEKVFLECVQDMDHENMFWYRQDPGLGLRLIYFSYDVKMKEKGDIPEGYSVSREKKERFSLILESASTNQTSMYLCASSHGQGDQPQHFGDGTRLSIL.

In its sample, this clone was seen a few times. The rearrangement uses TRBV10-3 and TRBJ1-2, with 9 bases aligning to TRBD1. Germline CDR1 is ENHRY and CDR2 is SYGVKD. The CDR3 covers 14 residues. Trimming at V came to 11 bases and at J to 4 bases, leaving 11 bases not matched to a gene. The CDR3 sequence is CASTEQGAIYGYTF. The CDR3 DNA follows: TGTGCCTCCACGGAACAGGGGGCTATCTATGGCTACACCTTC.

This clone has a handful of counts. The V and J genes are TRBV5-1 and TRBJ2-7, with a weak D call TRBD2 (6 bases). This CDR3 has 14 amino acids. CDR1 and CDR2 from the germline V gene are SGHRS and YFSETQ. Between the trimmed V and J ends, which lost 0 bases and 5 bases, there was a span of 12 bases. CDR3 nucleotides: TGCGCCAGCAGCTTGGCCGGGACTTGGAACGAGCAGTACTTC. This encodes CASSLAGTWNEQYF. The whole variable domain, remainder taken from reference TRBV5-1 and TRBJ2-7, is KAGVTQTPRYLIKTRGQQVTLSCSPISGHRSVSWYQQTPGQGLQFLFEYFSETQRNKGNFPGRFSGRQFSNSRSEMNVSTLELGDSALYLCASSLAGTWNEQYFGPGTRLTVT.

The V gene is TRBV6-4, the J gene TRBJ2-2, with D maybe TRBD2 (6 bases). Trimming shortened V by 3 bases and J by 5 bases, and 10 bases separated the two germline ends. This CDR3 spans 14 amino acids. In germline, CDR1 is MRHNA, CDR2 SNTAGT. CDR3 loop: CASSEQAGTGELFF. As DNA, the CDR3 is TGTGCCAGCAGTGAACAGGCGGGAACCGGGGAGCTGTTTTTT.

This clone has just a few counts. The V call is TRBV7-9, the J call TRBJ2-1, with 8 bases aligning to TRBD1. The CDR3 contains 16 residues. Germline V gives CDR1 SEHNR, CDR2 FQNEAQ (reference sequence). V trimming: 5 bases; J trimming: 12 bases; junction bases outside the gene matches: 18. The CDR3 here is CASSAWTGLGAGPQFF. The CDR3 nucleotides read TGTGCCAGCAGCGCCTGGACAGGGTTGGGGGCAGGGCCGCAGTTCTTC.

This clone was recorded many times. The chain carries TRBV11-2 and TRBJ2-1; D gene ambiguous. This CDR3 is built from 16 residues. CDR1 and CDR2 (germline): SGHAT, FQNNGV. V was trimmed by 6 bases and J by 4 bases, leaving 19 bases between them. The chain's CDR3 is CASRSTARQTYNEQFF. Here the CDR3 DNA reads TGTGCCAGCAGGTCTACCGCGAGGCAGACTTACAATGAGCAGTTCTTC.

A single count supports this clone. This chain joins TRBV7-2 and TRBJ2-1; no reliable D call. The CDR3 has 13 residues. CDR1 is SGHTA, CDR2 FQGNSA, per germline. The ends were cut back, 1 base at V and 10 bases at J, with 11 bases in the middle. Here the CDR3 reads CASSLVAGREQFF. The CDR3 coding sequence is TGTGCCAGCAGCTTAGTAGCCGGCCGAGAGCAGTTCTTC. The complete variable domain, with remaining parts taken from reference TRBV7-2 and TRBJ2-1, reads GAGVSQSPSNKVTEKGKDVELRCDPISGHTALYWYRQSLGQGLEFLIYFQGNSAPDKSGLPSDRFSAERTGGSVSTLTIQRTQQEDSAVYLCASSLVAGREQFFGPGTRLTVL.

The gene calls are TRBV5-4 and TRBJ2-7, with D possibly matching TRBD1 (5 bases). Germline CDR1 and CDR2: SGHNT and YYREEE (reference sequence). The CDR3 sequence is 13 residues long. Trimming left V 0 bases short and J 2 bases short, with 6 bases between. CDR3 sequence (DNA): TGTGCCAGCAGCTTGGAGACAGCCTACGAGCAGTACTTC. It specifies CASSLETAYEQYF.

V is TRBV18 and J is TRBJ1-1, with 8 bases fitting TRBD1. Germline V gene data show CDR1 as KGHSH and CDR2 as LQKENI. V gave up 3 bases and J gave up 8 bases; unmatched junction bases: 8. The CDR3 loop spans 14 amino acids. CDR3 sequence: CASSPGQGRFEAFF. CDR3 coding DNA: TGTGCCAGCTCACCCGGACAGGGACGTTTCGAAGCTTTCTTT.

The CDR3 here is CASSIGGQGLGEQYF. As DNA, the CDR3 is TGTGCCAGTAGTATAGGGGGACAGGGGCTCGGCGAGCAGTACTTC. The rearrangement uses TRBV19 and TRBJ2-7; 10 positions agree with TRBD1. The CDR3 consists of 15 residues. V trimming: 1 base; J trimming: 6 bases; junction bases outside the gene matches: 6. Germline-derived CDR1 and CDR2 are LNHDA and SQIVND (reference sequence). Variable domain in full (rest from reference TRBV19 and TRBJ2-7): DGGITQSPKYLFRKEGQNVTLSCEQNLNHDAMYWYRQDPGQGLRLIYYSQIVNDFQKGDIAEGYSVSREKKESFPLTVTSAQKNPTAFYLCASSIGGQGLGEQYFGPGTRLTVT.

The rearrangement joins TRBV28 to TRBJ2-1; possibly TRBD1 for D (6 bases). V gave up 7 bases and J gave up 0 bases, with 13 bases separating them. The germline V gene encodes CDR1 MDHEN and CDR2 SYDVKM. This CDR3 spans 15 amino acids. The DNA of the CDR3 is TGTGCCAGCATTTCACAGGGTATCTCCTACAATGAGCAGTTCTTC. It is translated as CASISQGISYNEQFF.

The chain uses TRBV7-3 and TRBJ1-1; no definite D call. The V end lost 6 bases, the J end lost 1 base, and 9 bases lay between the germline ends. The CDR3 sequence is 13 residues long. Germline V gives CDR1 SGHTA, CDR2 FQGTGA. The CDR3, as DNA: TGTGCCAGCAGTGCGGTAGGGAACACTGAAGCTTTCTTT. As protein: CASSAVGNTEAFF.

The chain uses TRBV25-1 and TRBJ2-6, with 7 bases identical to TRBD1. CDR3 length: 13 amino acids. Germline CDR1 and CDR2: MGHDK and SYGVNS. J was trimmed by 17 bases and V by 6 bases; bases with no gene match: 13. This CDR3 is CASRDRVLSELTF. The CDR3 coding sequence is TGTGCCAGCAGAGACAGGGTTTTATCCGAATTGACTTTC.

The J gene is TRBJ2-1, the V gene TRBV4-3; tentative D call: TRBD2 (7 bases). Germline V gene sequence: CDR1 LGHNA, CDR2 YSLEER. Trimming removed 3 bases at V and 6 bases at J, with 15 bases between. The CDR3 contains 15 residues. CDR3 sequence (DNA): TGCGCCAGCAGCCACTGGAACAGGGAGGGCAATGAGCAGTTCTTC. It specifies CASSHWNREGNEQFF.

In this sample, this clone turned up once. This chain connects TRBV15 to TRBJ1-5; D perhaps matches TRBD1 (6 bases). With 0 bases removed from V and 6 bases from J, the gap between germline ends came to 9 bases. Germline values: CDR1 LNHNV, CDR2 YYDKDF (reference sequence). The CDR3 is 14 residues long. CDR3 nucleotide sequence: TGTGCCACCAGCAGAGATGTGGGGGCTCAGCCCCAGCATTTT. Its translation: CATSRDVGAQPQHF.

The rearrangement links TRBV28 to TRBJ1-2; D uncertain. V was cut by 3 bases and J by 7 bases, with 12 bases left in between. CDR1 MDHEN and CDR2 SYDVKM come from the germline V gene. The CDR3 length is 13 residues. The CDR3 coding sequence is TGTGCCAGCAGTTTCGACGGCGCGGCTGGCTACACCTTC. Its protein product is CASSFDGAAGYTF.

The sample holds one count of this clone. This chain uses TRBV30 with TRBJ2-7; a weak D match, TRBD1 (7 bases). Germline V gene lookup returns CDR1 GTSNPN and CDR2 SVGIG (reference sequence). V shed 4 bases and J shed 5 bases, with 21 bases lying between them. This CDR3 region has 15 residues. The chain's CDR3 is CAWTPKGAAGNEQYF. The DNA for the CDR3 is TGTGCCTGGACCCCCAAGGGGGCAGCGGGCAACGAGCAGTACTTC.

The CDR3 loop reads CASSRDREDEKLFF. CDR3 sequence (DNA): TGTGCCAGCAGTCGGGACAGGGAAGATGAAAAACTGTTTTTT. The V gene is TRBV2, the J gene TRBJ1-4; 9 bases are shared with TRBD1. Germline V gene data show CDR1 as SNHLY and CDR2 as FYNNEI. J gave up 6 bases and V 5 bases, and 4 bases lay outside the gene matches. The CDR3 runs 14 residues.

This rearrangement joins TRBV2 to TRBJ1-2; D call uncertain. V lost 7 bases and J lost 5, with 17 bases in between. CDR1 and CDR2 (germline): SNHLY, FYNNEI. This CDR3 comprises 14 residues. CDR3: CASTEGRTAYGYTF. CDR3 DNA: TGTGCCAGCACCGAAGGGAGAACAGCGTATGGCTACACCTTC.

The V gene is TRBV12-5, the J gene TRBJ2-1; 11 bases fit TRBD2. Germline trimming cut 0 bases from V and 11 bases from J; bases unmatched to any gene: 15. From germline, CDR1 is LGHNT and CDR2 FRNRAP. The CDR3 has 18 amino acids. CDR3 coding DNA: TGTGCTAGTGGTTTGGTACAGGGGGGACTAGCGGACGGAGGGAAGCAGTTCTTC. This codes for CASGLVQGGLADGGKQFF. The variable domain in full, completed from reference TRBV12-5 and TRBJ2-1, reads DARVTQTPRHKVTEMGQEVTMRCQPILGHNTVFWYRQTMMQGLELLAYFRNRAPLDDSGMPKDRFSAEMPDATLATLKIQPSEPRDSAVYFCASGLVQGGLADGGKQFFGPGTRLTVL.

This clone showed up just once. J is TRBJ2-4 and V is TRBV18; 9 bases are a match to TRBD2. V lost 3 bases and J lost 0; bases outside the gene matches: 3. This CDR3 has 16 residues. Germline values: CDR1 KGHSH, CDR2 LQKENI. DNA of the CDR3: TGTGCCAGCTCACCTCGCGGGGGGGCAGCCAAAAACATTCAGTACTTC. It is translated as CASSPRGGAAKNIQYF.

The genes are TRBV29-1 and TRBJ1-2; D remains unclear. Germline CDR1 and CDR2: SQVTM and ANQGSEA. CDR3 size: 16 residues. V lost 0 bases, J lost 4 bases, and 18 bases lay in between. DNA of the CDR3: TGCAGCGTTGAAGATACGGAGGCTCGGGGAGCCTATGGCTACACCTTC. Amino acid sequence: CSVEDTEARGAYGYTF.

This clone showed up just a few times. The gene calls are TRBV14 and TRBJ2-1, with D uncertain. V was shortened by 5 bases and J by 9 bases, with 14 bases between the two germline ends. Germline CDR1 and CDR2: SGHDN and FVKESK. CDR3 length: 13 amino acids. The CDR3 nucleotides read TGTGCCAGCAGCGTGCTAGAGGCAAGTGAGCAGTTCTTC. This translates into CASSVLEASEQFF.

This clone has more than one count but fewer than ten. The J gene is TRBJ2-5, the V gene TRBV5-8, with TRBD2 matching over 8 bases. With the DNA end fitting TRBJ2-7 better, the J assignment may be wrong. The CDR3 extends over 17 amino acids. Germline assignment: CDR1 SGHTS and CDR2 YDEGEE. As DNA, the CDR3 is TGTGCCAGCAGCCGGGGGGGTCCCGGGACTGCAAGGGACGAGCAGTACTTC. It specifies CASSRGGPGTARDEQYF.

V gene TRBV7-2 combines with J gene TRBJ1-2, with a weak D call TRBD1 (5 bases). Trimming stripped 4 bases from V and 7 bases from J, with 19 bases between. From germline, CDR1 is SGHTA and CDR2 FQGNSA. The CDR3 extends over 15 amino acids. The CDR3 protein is CASSYGSSGVRGYTF. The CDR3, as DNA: TGTGCCAGCAGCTATGGGTCCTCGGGGGTCCGTGGCTACACCTTC.